What follows is one TCR beta chain and its context. This sample is drawn from a study of T cells after somatic rescue of genetic block. The CDR3 has 14 residues. Germline V gene sequence: CDR1 SGHRS, CDR2 YFSETQ. V lost 4 bases, J lost 4 bases, and 3 bases stayed unmatched. Profiled with immunoSEQ multiplex PCR; TCRdb holds only in-frame clones, not every one. The table shows 60,000 to 90,000 clones, with approximately 91% occurring only once. The TCR sequence derives from a man aged 25 to 40. Sequenced: peripheral blood mononuclear cells (PBMCs). The chain recombines TRBV5-1 with TRBJ2-7; 12 nucleotides agree with TRBD2. The DNA of the CDR3 is TGCGCCAGCAGCGTGACTAGCGGGAGTTACGAGCAGTACTTC. This encodes CASSVTSGSYEQYF.